The 5 T cell receptor beta chains below all came from one sample that was sequenced in a study of cytomegalovirus exposure and HLA in healthy donors. The PCR contained 60 Vbeta and 13 Jbeta primers. This table comes from immunoSEQ multiplex PCR, and its TCRdb copy is limited to in-frame clones, with some not included. The sample shows some 90,000 clones, around 84% of them seen only once. What was sequenced was PBMCs. Receptors originate from a human donor in good health.

The genes are TRBV6-1 and TRBJ2-1; D uncertain. V shed 7 bases and J shed 0 bases, with 10 bases lying between them. CDR1 and CDR2 (germline): MNHNS, SASEGT. The CDR3 sequence is 14 residues long. CDR3 in amino acids: CASIFQFSYNEQFF. CDR3 bases: TGTGCCAGCATTTTCCAGTTCTCCTACAATGAGCAGTTCTTC.

DNA for the CDR3: TGTGCCAGCAGCTGGGGACAGGCGCGTAGCACTGAAGCTTTCTTT. The encoded protein is CASSWGQARSTEAFF. The chain links TRBV5-5 to TRBJ1-1; TRBD1 aligns across 8 bases. The trim removed 3 bases at V and 4 bases at J, leaving 8 bases unmatched. Germline V gives CDR1 SGHKS, CDR2 YYEKEE (reference sequence). The CDR3 consists of 15 residues.

The chain links TRBV7-2 to TRBJ1-6; D perhaps matches TRBD1 (5 bases). Germline CDR1 SGHTA, CDR2 FQGNSA. The CDR3 runs to 14 residues. V lost 6 bases and J 3 bases, leaving 9 bases between the germline ends. The DNA of the CDR3 is TGTGCCAGCAGGAACGGGGGCTATAATTCACCCCTCCACTTT. Residues: CASRNGGYNSPLHF.

This clone occurred once. V and J are TRBV6-5 and TRBJ2-5, with 7 bases fitting TRBD2. There are 14 residues in the CDR3. V shed 6 bases, J shed 6 bases, and the junction held 10 bases outside the gene matches. Germline V CDR1 and CDR2: MNHEY, SVGAGI. The chain's CDR3 is CASSPGGGSQTQYF. CDR3 nucleotide sequence: TGTGCCAGCAGCCCGGGGGGTGGGAGTCAGACCCAGTACTTC.

The rearrangement links TRBV28 to TRBJ2-5, with 15 bases matching TRBD2. The V and J ends lost 8 bases and 5 bases, in that order; junction bases with no gene match: 12. Germline CDR1 reads MDHEN; CDR2 reads SYDVKM. There are 17 residues in the CDR3. In nucleotides, the CDR3 is TGTGCCAGCGGCTCCCGGACTAGCGGGAGGGTCGGGGAGACCCAGTACTTC. It translates to CASGSRTSGRVGETQYF.